These 14 T cell receptor beta chains originate from one sample sequenced in a study of vaccination and CD4 T cells after COVID-19. An Oncomine TCR Beta short-read assay was used to sequence the DNA from cultured CD4+ T cells. Each CDR3 protein is one row after TCRdb ran MiXCR on the PCR reads. Of 7,500 to 10,000 distinct CDR3 sequences listed, 55% to 70% are singletons. Treatment in this sample: approximately nine-day PBMC culture with coronavirus spike peptide pools or control peptides (ViraFEST assay). The antigens these receptors bind are not known. The sequencing sample was made of CD4+ T cells from blood, cultured in vitro. These receptors were taken from a human donor who had recovered from COVID-19.

By share, this clonotype ranks as medium-sized. The chain has TRBV2 and TRBJ1-6; D gene uncertain. Germline CDR1 and CDR2: SNHLY and FYNNEI. V shed 0 bases and J shed 3 bases, with 3 bases lying between them. The CDR3 runs to 14 residues. CDR3 in DNA: TGTGCCAGCAGTGAAGCGCGCTATAATTCACCCCTCCACTTT. It specifies CASSEARYNSPLHF.

This clonotype was seen more than once but under ten times. This rearrangement joins TRBV18 to TRBJ2-5; D unclear. V lost 3 bases and J 5 bases, leaving 10 bases between the germline ends. Germline CDR1 reads KGHSH; CDR2 reads LQKENI. There are 13 residues in the CDR3. The CDR3 here is CASSPSIGETQYF. For the CDR3, the DNA is TGTGCCAGCTCACCCAGTATTGGCGAGACCCAGTACTTC.

This clonotype was counted between two and nine times. An end of the junction differs from the germline gene, which may be a read error. The gene calls are TRBV7-6 and TRBJ1-1; D not resolved. This CDR3 has 13 residues. Germline CDR1 SGHVS, CDR2 FNYEAQ. In DNA, the CDR3 is TGTGCTAGCAGCCGCACGTTGGGGACTGAAGCTTTCTTT. It encodes CASSRTLGTEAFF.

The chain has TRBV20-1 and TRBJ2-3; 13 bases align to TRBD2. The germline V gene has CDR1 DFQATT and CDR2 SNEGSKA (reference sequence). V lost 6 bases, J lost 8 bases, and 8 bases stayed unmatched. The length of the CDR3 is 14 residues. The CDR3 reads CSALGLAGVSTQYF. The DNA for the CDR3 is TGCAGTGCCCTCGGACTAGCGGGAGTCTCTACGCAGTATTTT.

The gene calls are TRBV7-9 and TRBJ2-7; TRBD2 might be the D (6 bases). Germline V gives CDR1 SEHNR, CDR2 FQNEAQ (reference sequence). The CDR3 is 17 residues long. The ends were cut back, 8 bases at V and 1 base at J, with 24 bases in the middle. The CDR3 nucleotides are TGTGCCAGCGCTCCCCTCTCCTTTAGCGGTCTATCCTACGAGCAGTACTTC. Amino acid sequence: CASAPLSFSGLSYEQYF.

The chain is built from TRBV5-1 and TRBJ1-2; tentative D call: TRBD1 (6 bases). CDR1 SGHRS and CDR2 YFSETQ come from the germline V gene. The CDR3 contains 11 residues. V was pared by 8 bases and J by 4 bases, with 9 bases between. CDR3 residues: CASGDTYGYTF. The CDR3 DNA reads as TGCGCCAGTGGGGACACCTATGGCTACACCTTC. Supplemented by reference TRBV5-1 and TRBJ1-2, the full variable domain reads KAGVTQTPRYLIKTRGQQVTLSCSPISGHRSVSWYQQTPGQGLQFLFEYFSETQRNKGNFPGRFSGRQFSNSRSEMNVSTLELGDSALYLCASGDTYGYTFGSGTRLTVV.

This clonotype was seen only a few times. The genes are TRBV19 and TRBJ1-5, with D possibly TRBD1 on 6 matching bases. The CDR3 length is 13 residues. CDR1 is LNHDA and CDR2 is SQIVND in the germline V gene (reference sequence). Trimming removed 5 bases at V and 7 bases at J, with 12 bases between. CDR3 sequence: CASSLLGQQPQHF. Written as DNA, the CDR3 is TGTGCCAGTAGTCTACTAGGACAGCAGCCCCAGCATTTT.

The chain combines TRBV19 with TRBJ2-5; 11 bases are shared with TRBD1. Germline lookup yields CDR1 LNHDA and CDR2 SQIVND (reference sequence). The J segment lost 5 bases and the V segment lost 5 bases, leaving 4 bases of the junction unmatched. CDR3 length: 14 residues. CDR3 DNA: TGTGCCAGTAGTCCCGGACAGGGGGCTGAGACCCAGTACTTC. Encoded protein: CASSPGQGAETQYF.

This clonotype was detected only a few times. The chain uses TRBV7-8 and TRBJ2-7, with 7 positions matching TRBD1. The CDR3 runs 13 residues. CDR1 and CDR2 (germline): SGHVS, FQNEAQ. Losses at the gene ends were 1 base for V and 6 bases for J; bases not matched to a gene: 3. The CDR3 spells CASSLGQGAEQYF. Written as DNA, the CDR3 is TGTGCCAGCAGCTTAGGACAGGGTGCCGAGCAGTACTTC.

V is TRBV29-1 and J is TRBJ1-1, with TRBD1 as a possible D gene (6 bases). Trimming took off 6 bases at V and 0 bases at J, with 8 bases between the two ends. Germline V gene sequence: CDR1 SQVTM, CDR2 ANQGSEA. The CDR3 runs 12 residues. Here the CDR3 DNA reads TGCAGCGTAGACAGGCTGAACACTGAAGCTTTCTTT. This translates into CSVDRLNTEAFF.

This chain connects TRBV27 to TRBJ1-5; TRBD1 matches at 7 bases. The CDR3 has 20 amino acids. Per the germline V gene, CDR1 is MNHEY and CDR2 is SMNVEV (reference sequence). Losses at the gene ends were 7 bases for V and 2 bases for J; bases not matched to a gene: 23. The CDR3 region is CASKGGNLTHYSIGNQPQHF. The CDR3 coding sequence is TGTGCCAGCAAAGGGGGCAACCTCACCCACTATAGCATTGGCAATCAGCCCCAGCATTTT.

This chain uses TRBV27 with TRBJ2-3, with 7 bases matching TRBD1. The CDR3 is 16 amino acids. Trimming took 0 bases from V and 2 from J; bases not matched to a gene: 5. CDR1 is MNHEY, CDR2 SMNVEV, per germline (reference sequence). The CDR3 here is CASSLSAGTVTDTQYF. For the CDR3, the DNA is TGTGCCAGCAGTTTATCGGCCGGGACAGTCACAGATACGCAGTATTTT.

The chain is built from TRBV10-2 and TRBJ1-1; D unresolved. Between the trimmed V and J ends, which lost 2 bases and 3 bases, there was a span of 7 bases. CDR1 and CDR2 (germline): WSHSY, SAAADI. This CDR3 region has 13 residues. CDR3 bases: TGCGCCAGCAGTGAGAGTCGGGACACTGAAGCTTTCTTT. Translation: CASSESRDTEAFF.

This sequence joins TRBV19 and TRBJ1-5; tentatively, D is TRBD1 (5 bases). Germline V gene lookup returns CDR1 LNHDA and CDR2 SQIVND (reference sequence). With 4 bases removed from V and 11 bases from J, the gap between germline ends came to 15 bases. The CDR3 covers 13 residues. CDR3 loop: CASSKALPGAQHF. Written as DNA, the CDR3 is TGTGCCAGTAGTAAGGCCCTACCGGGGGCCCAGCATTTT. The whole variable domain, filled in from reference TRBV19 and TRBJ1-5, reads DGGITQSPKYLFRKEGQNVTLSCEQNLNHDAMYWYRQDPGQGLRLIYYSQIVNDFQKGDIAEGYSVSREKKESFPLTVTSAQKNPTAFYLCASSKALPGAQHFGDGTRLSIL.